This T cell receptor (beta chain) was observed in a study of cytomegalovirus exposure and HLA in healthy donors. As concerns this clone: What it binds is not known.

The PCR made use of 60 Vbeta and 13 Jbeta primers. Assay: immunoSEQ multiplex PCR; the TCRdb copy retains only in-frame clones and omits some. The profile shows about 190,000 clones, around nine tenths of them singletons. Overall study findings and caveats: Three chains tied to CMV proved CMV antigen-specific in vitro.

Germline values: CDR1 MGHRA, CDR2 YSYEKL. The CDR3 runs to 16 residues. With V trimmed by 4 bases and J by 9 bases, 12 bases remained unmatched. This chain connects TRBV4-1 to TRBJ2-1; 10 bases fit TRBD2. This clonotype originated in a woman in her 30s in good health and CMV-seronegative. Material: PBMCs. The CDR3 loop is CASSRLAGGTGAEQFF. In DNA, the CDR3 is TGCGCCAGCAGCCGGTTAGCGGGAGGAACCGGTGCTGAGCAGTTCTTC.